Described below is a single T cell receptor beta chain sequence and its context. This clone's antigen is unknown. No quality values exist for individual bases; no much larger clone is one base distant. The germline V gene specifies MNHNS as CDR1 and SASEGT as CDR2. The junction carries 10 bases between V and J, which are trimmed by 1 base and 4 bases respectively. The CDR3 contains 14 residues, cysteine and phenylalanine counted. The DNA shown is the 42-base CDR3, in frame from base 1. This record comes from a study of CD8+ T cells in alopecia areata (dated by TCRdb to 2017 to 2018). A note on the overall study: Treated patients were enrolled in an open-label pilot trial of oral tofacitinib at 5 to 10 mg twice daily for moderate-to-severe alopecia areata. Tofacitinib was administered for 6 to 18 months, and 6 months of follow-up off drug were then conducted to assess delayed response and recurrence. For the treated patients, the SALT score, which quantifies what percentage of scalp surface area is affected, served as the measure of disease severity. The study used high-throughput TCRbeta sequencing to examine T cell clonal expansion in alopecia areata, in both the C3H/HeJ mouse model and human patients. On the human side, TCRbeta sequencing was run on scalp tissue and on sorted CD4+ and CD8+ peripheral blood T cells from healthy controls and from alopecia areata patients with either patchy or totalis/universalis disease. Biopsies were taken from tofacitinib-treated patients at baseline and at 4 and 24 weeks of treatment, and a later scalp biopsy was taken in several of the tofacitinib-treated patients. Scalp clonality was compared among normal scalp (n=4), patchy alopecia areata scalp (n=8), and alopecia totalis/universalis scalp (n=8). RNA was extracted with the PAXgene miRNA kit for fixed scalp, the miRNeasy kit for PBMCs, and the RNeasy kit for mouse skin. TCRbeta CDR3 regions were amplified by immunoSEQ multiplex PCR using 35 Vbeta forward and 13 Jbeta reverse primers.

The library was produced with the immunoSEQ multiplex PCR assay. RNA was extracted from all samples and reverse transcribed into cDNA, which served as template for TCR sequencing. SuperScript III was used for first-strand cDNA synthesis, primed with a 2:1 mix of oligo-dT and random hexamers. A synthetic immune receptor repertoire was used to measure amplification bias, and any remaining bias was corrected computationally. Processing in the source paper ran as follows. Raw reads were preprocessed to remove errors, and CDR3 was defined by IMGT conventions from the conserved cysteine to phenylalanine. Clonality was computed as 1 minus the Shannon entropy, with the entropy normalized by log2 of the number of productive unique TCRs. Scalp TCRbeta sequences were cross-referenced with sorted blood CD4 and CD8 repertoires so that the CD4 or CD8 identity of scalp clones could be inferred. This immuneACCESS table, as held by TCRdb, lists in-frame sequences with V and J called but not all clones. Of the missing ones, under half trace to an unresolved V gene in checked studies; the others have no known cause. V, J and clone size were drawn from that table, and D and trimming were deduced from the DNA. For this sample there are 150,000 or so clones; 86% appear just once. Clones ranked in the top ten supply roughly 13% of the sample.

This specimen's time point label, per the study, means: less than five weeks on oral tofacitinib. What this sample's treatment or condition label stands for: oral pan-JAK inhibitor, 5-10 mg twice daily. Peripheral blood and lesional scalp punch biopsies were obtained from patients with alopecia areata. PBMCs were separated by density centrifugation and stained for CD3, CD4 and CD8, after which CD4+ and CD8+ T cells were sorted on a FACSAria. What the research found in general, with its limitations: Unlike mouse skin, where gammadelta T cells dominate, normal human skin contains resident alphabeta T cells that get sequenced too, which complicates analysis of the scalp TCR repertoire. During tofacitinib treatment, many expanded lesional clones remained in scalp and blood, and this persistence may partly explain relapse after treatment is stopped. Shared TCR sequences between patients were less evident than in mice, which may be partly attributable to HLA diversity in the patient population. Higher clonality and more expanded CD8+ clones were observed in lesional scalp than in normal scalp, particularly in alopecia totalis/universalis, a finding suggestive of antigenic drive. The treated cohort was small, with a single nonresponder, so links between baseline CD8+ expansion and response need larger studies. Scalp clonality and the number of expanded CD8+ clones among the top 100 scalp clones were significantly decreased by tofacitinib.

This receptor was identified in a human donor with alopecia areata. The chain couples TRBV6-1 to TRBJ1-2, with no confidently assigned D gene. Sample: CD8+ T cells sorted from blood, taken at week 4, from a patient treated with tofacitinib. The DNA sequence is TGTGCCAGCAGTGAAGGAACAGAAAGCTATGGCTACACCTTC. This translates into CASSEGTESYGYTF.